Sequencing of this TCR beta chain was carried out in a study of blood T cells in healthy people across ages. Overall study findings and caveats: Older age went with lower TCR beta diversity per million T cells, in a roughly linear way.

This clonotype was observed many times. The antigen is not known. The second PCR ran roughly 7 to 11 cycles with a sample-barcoded 5' primer and J-beta primers. Using its own MiXCR run on the 5' RACE reads, TCRdb lists one record per CDR3 protein. The sample has fewer than 1.5 million distinct CDR3 sequences; 42% are singletons. The source of this sequence is a woman aged 18-29 years in good health. The material sequenced was blood.

CDR3 residues: CASSKGQDYGYTF. The CDR3 DNA sequence: TGTGCCAGCAGCAAGGGACAGGACTATGGCTACACCTTC. V and J are TRBV7-3 and TRBJ1-2, with TRBD1 matching 8 bases. V trimming: 5 bases; J trimming: 3 bases; junction bases outside the gene matches: 2. The CDR3 length is 13 residues. Germline V gene sequence: CDR1 SGHTA, CDR2 FQGTGA.